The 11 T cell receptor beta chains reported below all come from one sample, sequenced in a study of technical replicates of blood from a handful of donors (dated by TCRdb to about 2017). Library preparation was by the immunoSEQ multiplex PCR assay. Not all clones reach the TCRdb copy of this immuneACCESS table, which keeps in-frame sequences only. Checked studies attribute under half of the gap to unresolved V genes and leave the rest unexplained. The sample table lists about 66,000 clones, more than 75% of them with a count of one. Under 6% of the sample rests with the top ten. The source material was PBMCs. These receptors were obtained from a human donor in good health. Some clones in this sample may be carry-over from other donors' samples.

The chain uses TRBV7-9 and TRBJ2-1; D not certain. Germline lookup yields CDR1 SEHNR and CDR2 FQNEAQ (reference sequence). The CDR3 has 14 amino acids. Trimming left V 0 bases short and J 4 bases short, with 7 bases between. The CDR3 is CASSLAPTYNEQFF. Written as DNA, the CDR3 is TGTGCCAGCAGCTTAGCGCCGACTTACAATGAGCAGTTCTTC.

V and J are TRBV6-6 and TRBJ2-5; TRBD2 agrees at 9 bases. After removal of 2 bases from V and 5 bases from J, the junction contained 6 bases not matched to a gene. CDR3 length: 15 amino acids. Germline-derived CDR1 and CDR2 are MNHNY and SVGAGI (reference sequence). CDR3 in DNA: TGTGCCAGCAGTTACGCAGGACTAGCGTCGGAGACCCAGTACTTC. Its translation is CASSYAGLASETQYF.

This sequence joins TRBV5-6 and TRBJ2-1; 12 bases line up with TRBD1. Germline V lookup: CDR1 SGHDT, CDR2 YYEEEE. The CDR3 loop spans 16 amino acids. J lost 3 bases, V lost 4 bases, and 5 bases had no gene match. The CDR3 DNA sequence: TGTGCCAGCAGCCCGAGGGACAGGGGGCTCTACAATGAGCAGTTCTTC. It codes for CASSPRDRGLYNEQFF.

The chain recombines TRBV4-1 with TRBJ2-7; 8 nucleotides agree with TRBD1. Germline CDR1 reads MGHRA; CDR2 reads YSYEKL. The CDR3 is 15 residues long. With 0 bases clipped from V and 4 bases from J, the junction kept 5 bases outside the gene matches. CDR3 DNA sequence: TGCGCCAGCAGCCAAGAGGACAGGGCGACATACGAGCAGTACTTC. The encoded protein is CASSQEDRATYEQYF.

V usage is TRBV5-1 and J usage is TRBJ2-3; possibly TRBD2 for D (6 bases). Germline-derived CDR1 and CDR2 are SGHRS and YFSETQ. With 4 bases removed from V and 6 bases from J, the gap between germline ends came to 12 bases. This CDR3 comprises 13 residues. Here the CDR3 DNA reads TGCGCCAGCAGCAAGACTAGTCGTGATACGCAGTATTTT. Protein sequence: CASSKTSRDTQYF. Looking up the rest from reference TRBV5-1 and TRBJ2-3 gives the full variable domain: KAGVTQTPRYLIKTRGQQVTLSCSPISGHRSVSWYQQTPGQGLQFLFEYFSETQRNKGNFPGRFSGRQFSNSRSEMNVSTLELGDSALYLCASSKTSRDTQYFGPGTRLTVL.

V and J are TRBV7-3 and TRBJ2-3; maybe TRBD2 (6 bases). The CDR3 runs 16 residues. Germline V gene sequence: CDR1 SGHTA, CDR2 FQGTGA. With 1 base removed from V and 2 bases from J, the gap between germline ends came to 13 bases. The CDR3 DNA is TGTGCCAGCAGCTTAATCGGCGGACTAAACACAGATACGCAGTATTTT. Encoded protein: CASSLIGGLNTDTQYF. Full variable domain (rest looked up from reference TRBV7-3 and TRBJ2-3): GAGVSQTPSNKVTEKGKYVELRCDPISGHTALYWYRQSLGQGPEFLIYFQGTGAADDSGLPNDRFFAVRPEGSVSTLKIQRTERGDSAVYLCASSLIGGLNTDTQYFGPGTRLTVL.

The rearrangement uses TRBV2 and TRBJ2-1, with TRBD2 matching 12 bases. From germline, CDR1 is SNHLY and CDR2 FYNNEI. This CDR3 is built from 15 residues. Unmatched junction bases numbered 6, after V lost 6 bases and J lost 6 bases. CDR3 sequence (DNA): TGTGCCAGCAGCCTAGCGGGGGGGCCCCTCAATGAGCAGTTCTTC. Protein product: CASSLAGGPLNEQFF.

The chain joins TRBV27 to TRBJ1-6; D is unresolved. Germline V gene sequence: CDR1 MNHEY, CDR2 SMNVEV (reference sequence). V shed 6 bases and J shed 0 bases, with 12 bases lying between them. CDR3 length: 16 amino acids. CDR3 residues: CASRPFGSSYNSPLHF. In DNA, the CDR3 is TGTGCCAGCAGGCCTTTCGGGAGCTCCTATAATTCACCCCTCCACTTT.

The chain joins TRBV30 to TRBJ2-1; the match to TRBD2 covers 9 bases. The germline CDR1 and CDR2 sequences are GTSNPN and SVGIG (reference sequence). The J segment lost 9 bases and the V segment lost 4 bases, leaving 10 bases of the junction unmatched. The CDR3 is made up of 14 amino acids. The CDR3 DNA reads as TGTGCCTGGACTCCGGGACTAGCTTTCGGTGAGCAGTTCTTC. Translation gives CAWTPGLAFGEQFF.

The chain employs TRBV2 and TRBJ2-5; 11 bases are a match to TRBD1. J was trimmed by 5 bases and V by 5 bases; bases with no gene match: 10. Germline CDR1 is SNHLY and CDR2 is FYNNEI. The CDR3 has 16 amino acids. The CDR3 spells CASSSTGTGGRETQYF. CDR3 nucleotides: TGTGCCAGCAGTTCAACCGGGACAGGGGGTAGGGAGACCCAGTACTTC. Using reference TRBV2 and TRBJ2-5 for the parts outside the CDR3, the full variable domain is EPEVTQTPSHQVTQMGQEVILRCVPISNHLYFYWYRQILGQKVEFLVSFYNNEISEKSEIFDDQFSVERPDGSNFTLKIRSTKLEDSAMYFCASSSTGTGGRETQYFGPGTRLLVL.

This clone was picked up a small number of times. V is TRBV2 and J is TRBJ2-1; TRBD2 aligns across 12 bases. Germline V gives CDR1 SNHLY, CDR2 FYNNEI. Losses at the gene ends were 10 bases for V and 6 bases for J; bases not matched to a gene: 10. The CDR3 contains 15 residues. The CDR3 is CATRGRLAGANEQFF. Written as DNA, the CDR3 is TGTGCCACCCGCGGGAGACTAGCGGGAGCCAATGAGCAGTTCTTC.